The 25 T cell receptor beta chains below come from one sample, sequenced in a study of tumor-infiltrating lymphocytes in primary liver carcinoma. A primer in the constant region served to generate TCR beta cDNA from roughly 450 ng of total RNA. Generation of the TCR beta libraries relied on three nested multiplex PCR rounds using slightly modified ARM-PCR. The first two PCR rounds used TRBV1-TRBV30 forward primers with a C-beta reverse primer, 9 to 11 cycles each. Each CDR3 protein is one row after TCRdb ran MiXCR on the multiplex PCR reads. The sample consists of roughly 91,000 distinct CDR3 sequences, more than 65% of them appearing once. Between about 19 and 34 mg of unsorted bulk tissue served as the source from which RNA and DNA were co-extracted. Sequencing used liver tumor tissue from sampling region 5. The subset is: tumor region T5, tumor centre. These receptors originate from a woman between 55 and 75 years old with primary liver carcinoma and hepatitis B virus infection.

The genes are TRBV11-2 and TRBJ1-2; D might be TRBD1 (5 bases). CDR3 length: 17 residues. With 0 bases removed from V and 13 bases from J, the gap between germline ends came to 27 bases. Germline lookup yields CDR1 SGHAT and CDR2 FQNNGV. The CDR3 spells CASSLDPVRALRYGCTF. The CDR3 nucleotides are TGTGCCAGCAGCTTAGATCCGGTCAGGGCGCTGCGCTATGGGTGCACCTTC.

This clonotype was picked up a small number of times. The junction departs from the called germline gene at one end, perhaps through a read error. The J gene is TRBJ2-2, the V gene TRBV11-2; possible D gene TRBD2, 6 bases. The CDR3 spans 14 residues. The germline gives CDR1 SGHAT, CDR2 FQNNGV. The CDR3: CASSSGPTGGELLF. DNA for the CDR3: TGTGCCAGCAGTTCGGGACCTACAGGCGGGGAACTGCTTTTT.

This clonotype was recorded many times. A junction end diverges from the germline sequence, so it may reflect a read error. V is TRBV7-9 and J is TRBJ1-5, with no clear D. This CDR3 is built from 15 residues. CDR1 SEHNR and CDR2 FQNEAQ come from the germline V gene (reference sequence). The CDR3 loop is CASSLAGGVNQPQHF. The CDR3 DNA follows: TGTGCCAGCAGCCTAGCAGGTGGAGTCAATCAGCCCCAGCATTTT.

This clonotype was seen a few times. At one boundary the junction diverges from the germline segment, which might be a read error. V is TRBV11-3 and J is TRBJ2-5; 8 bases map to TRBD2. Germline V gene lookup returns CDR1 SGHNT and CDR2 YENEEA. This CDR3 has 17 amino acids. This chain's CDR3 is CVSSRLQTAGEWETQYF. The CDR3 DNA follows: TGTGTCAGCAGCCGCCTCCAAACAGCGGGAGAGTGGGAGACTCAGTACTTC.

This clonotype was seen a handful of times. A clone one base away is much larger, so this may be a read error. CDR3 bases: TGTGTCAGCAGTGACGAGCAGGGGAATGCCGGGGAGCTGTTTTTT. Protein product: CVSSDEQGNAGELFF. The chain links TRBV2 to TRBJ2-2; D is possibly TRBD1 (6 bases). Germline lookup yields CDR1 SNHLY and CDR2 FYNNEI. CDR3 length: 15 residues.

This chain joins TRBV11-2 and TRBJ2-3; no clear D. Germline loops: CDR1 SGHAT, CDR2 FQNNGV. V was clipped by 4 bases and J by 4 bases, with 12 bases between them. CDR3 length: 14 amino acids. The CDR3 nucleotides read TGTGCCAGCAGCTCCCGGACGGTGCCAGATACGCAGTATTTT. Its translation: CASSSRTVPDTQYF. The full variable domain, completed using reference TRBV11-2 and TRBJ2-3, is EAGVAQSPRYKIIEKRQSVAFWCNPISGHATLYWYQQILGQGPKLLIQFQNNGVVDDSQLPKDRFSAERLKGVDSTLKIQPAKLEDSAVYLCASSSRTVPDTQYFGPGTRLTVL.

This clonotype was counted only a few times. This may stem from a read error, because a much larger clone lies one nucleotide away. The chain combines TRBV6-5 with TRBJ2-3; 12 positions match TRBD1. CDR3 size: 15 residues. Germline-derived CDR1 and CDR2 are MNHEY and SVGAGI. In nucleotides, the CDR3 is TGTGCCGGCAGTTTTGGGACAGGGGGCGCAGATACGCAGTATTTT. Translated, it gives CAGSFGTGGADTQYF.

In the case of this clonotype: This may be a read error: a much more frequent sequence differs by one nucleotide. The chain combines TRBV6-2 or TRBV6-3 with TRBJ2-7; 9 nucleotides line up with TRBD2. V was pared by 7 bases and J by 5 bases, with 12 bases of the junction left unmatched. Germline V gives CDR1 MNHEY, CDR2 SVGEGT. This CDR3 has 15 amino acids. Here the CDR3 reads CASIPSGGSRNEQYF. The DNA of the CDR3 is TGTGCCAGCATCCCCAGCGGGGGGAGTAGGAACGAGCAGTACTTC.

This clonotype was counted a single time. Being one base from a much bigger clone, this may be a read error. V usage is TRBV28 and J usage is TRBJ2-6, with D hard to call. V shed 4 bases and J shed 2 bases, with 9 bases lying between them. The CDR3 sequence is 15 residues long. Germline-derived CDR1 and CDR2 are MDHEN and SYDVKM. In DNA, the CDR3 is TGTGCCAGCAGTTCCGTAGGGACTGGGGCCAACGTCCTGACTTTC. Translated: CASSSVGTGANVLTF.

This clonotype was seen only a few times. Given a much more abundant clone one base away, this may be a read error. The V and J genes are TRBV7-9 and TRBJ2-5; a possible D gene is TRBD1 (5 bases). The germline CDR1 and CDR2 sequences are SEHNR and FQNEAQ (reference sequence). This CDR3 is 14 amino acids long. The V gene lost 5 bases and the J gene lost 7 bases, with 17 bases spanning the gap. The CDR3 region is CASSTVTAIWTQYF. The CDR3 DNA is TGTGCCAGCAGCACCGTGACAGCAATCTGGACCCAGTACTTC.

This clonotype was recorded once. One end of the junction fails to match germline, which may point to a read error. CDR3 nucleotides: TGTGTCAGCAGCCCCCTTCCCGGACAGAGTGGTACCGGGGAGCTGTTTTTT. It specifies CVSSPLPGQSGTGELFF. This chain connects TRBV11-2 to TRBJ2-2; TRBD1 is a possible D gene (6 bases). Germline CDR1 is SGHAT and CDR2 is FQNNGV. CDR3 length: 17 residues. The complete variable domain, with remaining parts taken from reference TRBV11-2 and TRBJ2-2, reads EAGVAQSPRYKIIEKRQSVAFWCNPISGHATLYWYQQILGQGPKLLIQFQNNGVVDDSQLPKDRFSAERLKGVDSTLKIQPAKLEDSAVYLCVSSPLPGQSGTGELFFGEGSRLTVL.

This clonotype is medium-sized (0.01 to 0.1%) by share. This chain's CDR3 is CASSPGQGEYGYTF. As DNA, the CDR3 is TGTGCCAGCAGCCCGGGACAGGGAGAATATGGCTACACCTTC. J is TRBJ1-2 and V is TRBV11-3; 9 bases are a match to TRBD1. CDR3 length equals 14 residues. Germline V gene data show CDR1 as SGHNT and CDR2 as YENEEA. The V segment lost 5 bases and the J segment 5 bases; nucleotides outside the gene matches: 6.

Points on this clonotype: At one of its ends the junction is not consistent with the germline gene, which may arise from a read error. This rearrangement joins TRBV28 to TRBJ2-7, with 8 bases identical to TRBD2. Germline V CDR1 and CDR2: MDHEN, SYDVKM. This CDR3 has 16 residues. Here the CDR3 DNA reads TGTACCAGTAGTGTTGGGGGGGCGGGAGGTATATACGAGCAGTACTTC. Protein product: CTSSVGGAGGIYEQYF.

This clonotype was counted a single time. An end of the junction differs from the germline gene, which may be a read error. This sequence joins TRBV6-5 and TRBJ1-4; D not resolved. The CDR3 runs to 11 residues. Germline assignment: CDR1 MNHEY and CDR2 SVGAGI. The CDR3, as DNA: TGTGCCAGCAGTCGGAATGAAAAACTGCTTTTT. Translating gives CASSRNEKLLF.

A note on this clonotype: This may be a read error: a much more frequent sequence differs by one nucleotide. The V call is TRBV7-9, the J call TRBJ2-7, with 10 bases fitting TRBD1. The CDR3 is made up of 15 amino acids. The germline gives CDR1 SEHNR, CDR2 FQNEAQ (reference sequence). CDR3 in amino acids: CTSSRTGGTSYEQYF. In nucleotides, the CDR3 is TGTACCAGCAGCCGGACAGGGGGAACCTCCTACGAGCAGTACTTC.

As regards this clonotype: Since a much larger clone is just one base distant, this may be a read error. J is TRBJ1-1 and V is TRBV5-4, with D perhaps matching TRBD1 (5 bases). The V gene's germline CDR1 is SGHNT and CDR2 YYREEE (reference sequence). The CDR3 loop spans 15 amino acids. V was shortened by 3 bases and J by 4 bases, with 16 bases between the two germline ends. The CDR3 loop reads CASSWPGGSGTEAFF. The CDR3 region has the DNA TGTGCCAGCAGCTGGCCCGGGGGATCGGGCACTGAAGCTTTCTTT.

The chain combines TRBV6-5 with TRBJ1-2, with 11 positions matching TRBD1. Germline lookup yields CDR1 MNHEY and CDR2 SVGAGI. CDR3 length: 15 residues. V lost 2 bases to trimming and J lost 8 bases; unmatched junction nucleotides: 7. The CDR3 reads CASSYRGRDRGGYTF. As DNA, the CDR3 is TGTGCCAGCAGTTACCGAGGCCGGGACAGGGGGGGCTACACCTTC.

This chain links TRBV29-1 with TRBJ2-3; possibly TRBD2 for D (6 bases). The V gene's germline CDR1 is SQVTM and CDR2 ANQGSEA. The CDR3 extends over 16 amino acids. The V gene lost 7 bases and the J gene lost 6 bases, with 26 bases spanning the gap. CDR3 protein: CSGRLLGGGLRDTQYF. As DNA, the CDR3 is TGCAGCGGCAGGCTCCTTGGGGGAGGACTAAGGGATACGCAGTATTTT.

Regarding this clonotype: A clone one base away is much larger, so this may be a read error. V is TRBV5-1 and J is TRBJ2-4; 8 bases fit TRBD2. The V gene's germline CDR1 is SGHRS and CDR2 YFSETQ. The CDR3 runs 16 residues. With 0 bases clipped from V and 8 bases from J, the junction kept 10 bases outside the gene matches. CDR3 loop: CASSLDGTRGGDIQYF. The CDR3 bases are TGCGCCAGCAGCTTGGACGGGACTAGAGGGGGGGACATTCAGTACTTC. The entire variable domain, with the rest obtained from reference TRBV5-1 and TRBJ2-4, is as follows: KAGVTQTPRYLIKTRGQQVTLSCSPISGHRSVSWYQQTPGQGLQFLFEYFSETQRNKGNFPGRFSGRQFSNSRSEMNVSTLELGDSALYLCASSLDGTRGGDIQYFGAGTRLSVL.

The chain combines TRBV28 with TRBJ2-3, with TRBD1 matching 7 bases. Trimming removed 4 bases from V and 2 bases from J; junction bases left unmatched: 15. CDR1 and CDR2 from the germline V gene are MDHEN and SYDVKM. This CDR3 region has 18 residues. CDR3 protein: CASSSPLDRTGDTDTQYF. The CDR3 nucleotides are TGTGCCAGCAGTTCCCCCTTAGACCGGACAGGAGACACAGATACGCAGTATTTT. The full variable domain, in which reference TRBV28 and TRBJ2-3 provide the parts outside the CDR3, is DVKVTQSSRYLVKRTGEKVFLECVQDMDHENMFWYRQDPGLGLRLIYFSYDVKMKEKGDIPEGYSVSREKKERFSLILESASTNQTSMYLCASSSPLDRTGDTDTQYFGPGTRLTVL.

This clonotype appeared a few times. The CDR3 reads CASSSRAGTSDHPQETQYF. The DNA for the CDR3 is TGTGCCAGCAGCTCCCGAGCCGGGACTAGCGACCACCCACAAGAGACCCAGTACTTC. The V call is TRBV28, the J call TRBJ2-5; 10 bases map to TRBD2. The germline V gene has CDR1 MDHEN and CDR2 SYDVKM. Trimming at V came to 6 bases and at J to 2 bases, leaving 18 bases not matched to a gene. The CDR3 is 19 residues long.

This clonotype was observed many times. The genes are TRBV28 and TRBJ2-3; tentative D call: TRBD1 (6 bases). The CDR3 sequence is 15 residues long. Trimming cost V 8 bases and J 4 bases, with 19 bases left between them. Germline V CDR1 and CDR2: MDHEN, SYDVKM. The CDR3 nucleotides read TGTGCCAGCTCCTCCCGCCCAGGGGCTCCAGATACGCAGTATTTT. Protein sequence: CASSSRPGAPDTQYF.

The chain couples TRBV28 to TRBJ1-1; no definite D call. This CDR3 comprises 15 residues. V gave up 5 bases and J gave up 0 bases, with 13 bases separating them. The germline gives CDR1 MDHEN, CDR2 SYDVKM. The CDR3 spells CASSHVTSMNTEAFF. CDR3 DNA: TGTGCCAGCAGTCATGTAACCTCCATGAACACTGAAGCTTTCTTT.

About this clonotype: The conserved phenylalanine or tryptophan is not found at the CDR3 terminus, so this likely reflects a read error. The rearrangement links TRBV29-1 to TRBJ2-3; D remains unclear. The germline V and J ends were trimmed by 8 bases and 5 bases, with 14 bases remaining between them. Germline V gives CDR1 SQVTM, CDR2 ANQGSEA. The CDR3 sequence is 12 residues long. CDR3 in DNA: TGCAGCCTAAACGCTGTGGGAGATACGCAGTATTAT. Translating gives CSLNAVGDTQYY.

For this clonotype: Germline and junction disagree at one end, which may indicate a read error. V and J are TRBV30 and TRBJ2-7, with D possibly matching TRBD2 (7 bases). CDR3 size: 13 residues. Per the germline V gene, CDR1 is GTSNPN and CDR2 is SVGIG (reference sequence). In DNA form, the CDR3 reads TGTGCCTGGGATAAGGGGGGGCCCTACGAGCACTACTTC. As protein: CAWDKGGPYEHYF.